These 10 T cell receptor beta chains share one sample of origin, sequenced in a study of cytomegalovirus exposure and HLA in healthy donors. 60 Vbeta and 13 Jbeta primers were used in PCR. The assay was immunoSEQ multiplex PCR, and TCRdb's table has in-frame clones only and misses some. The sample lists some 90,000 clones; approximately 80% were seen once. Material for sequencing was PBMCs. These receptors were collected from a human donor in good health.

This clone was counted a few times. This chain connects TRBV4-3 to TRBJ1-1; maybe TRBD1 (6 bases). V gave up 3 bases and J gave up 1 base, with 6 bases separating them. The CDR3 runs 13 residues. The germline gives CDR1 LGHNA, CDR2 YSLEER. For the CDR3, the DNA is TGCGCCAGCAGCCAGGGACAGAACACTGAAGCTTTCTTT. It yields the protein CASSQGQNTEAFF.

In this sample, this clone turned up once. This sequence joins TRBV14 and TRBJ2-1, with 8 bases fitting TRBD2. CDR1 and CDR2 (germline): SGHDN, FVKESK. Trimming took 1 base from V and 4 from J; bases not matched to a gene: 3. The CDR3 loop spans 15 amino acids. CDR3 sequence: CASSQVTSGYNEQFF. The CDR3 DNA is TGTGCCAGCAGCCAAGTCACTAGCGGATACAATGAGCAGTTCTTC.

V gene TRBV6-1 combines with J gene TRBJ1-5; 11 bases line up with TRBD1. This CDR3 is built from 15 residues. Germline-derived CDR1 and CDR2 are MNHNS and SASEGT. Trimming cost V 4 bases and J 6 bases; bases outside gene matches: 5. CDR3 protein: CASSVGTGGGQPQHF. CDR3 coding DNA: TGTGCCAGCAGTGTCGGGACAGGGGGAGGTCAGCCCCAGCATTTT.

CDR3 sequence: CASSLAQTGPSYEQYF. In nucleotides, the CDR3 is TGTGCCAGCAGCTTGGCGCAGACAGGGCCTTCCTACGAGCAGTACTTC. This rearrangement joins TRBV5-4 to TRBJ2-7; the match to TRBD1 covers 7 bases. With 0 bases clipped from V and 1 base from J, the junction kept 7 bases outside the gene matches. The CDR3 is 16 residues long. The V gene's germline CDR1 is SGHNT and CDR2 YYREEE (reference sequence). The entire variable domain, with the rest obtained from reference TRBV5-4 and TRBJ2-7, is as follows: ETGVTQSPTHLIKTRGQQVTLRCSSQSGHNTVSWYQQALGQGPQFIFQYYREEENGRGNFPPRFSGLQFPNYSSELNVNALELDDSALYLCASSLAQTGPSYEQYFGPGTRLTVT.

The chain couples TRBV4-1 to TRBJ1-4; D is possibly TRBD1 (6 bases). CDR3 length: 14 residues. Trimming shortened V by 3 bases and J by 4 bases, and 9 bases separated the two germline ends. The germline V gene encodes CDR1 MGHRA and CDR2 YSYEKL. Here the CDR3 reads CASSQGAGNEKLFF. The CDR3 nucleotides are TGCGCCAGCAGCCAGGGGGCAGGTAATGAAAAACTGTTTTTT.

The CDR3 coding sequence is TGCAGTGCTCGGGAATCCTATGAGCAGTTCTTC. Amino acids: CSARESYEQFF. This chain links TRBV20-1 with TRBJ2-1, with TRBD2 as a possible D gene (5 bases). V lost 5 bases and J 8 bases, leaving 10 bases between the germline ends. Germline assignment: CDR1 DFQATT and CDR2 SNEGSKA (reference sequence). The CDR3 sequence is 11 residues long.

The chain recombines TRBV27 with TRBJ2-7, with D maybe TRBD2 (6 bases). CDR1 is MNHEY and CDR2 is SMNVEV in the germline V gene (reference sequence). CDR3 size: 13 residues. V lost 7 bases and J 2 bases, leaving 12 bases between the germline ends. The chain's CDR3 is CASTPTGAYEQYF. For the CDR3, the DNA is TGTGCCAGCACCCCAACGGGGGCCTACGAGCAGTACTTC.

This clone appeared once. The chain uses TRBV19 and TRBJ2-1, with TRBD2 matching over 10 bases. This CDR3 is built from 15 residues. The V gene's germline CDR1 is LNHDA and CDR2 SQIVND (reference sequence). The J segment lost 7 bases and the V segment lost 2 bases, leaving 5 bases of the junction unmatched. In DNA, the CDR3 is TGTGCCAGTAGTATACCTAGCGGGAGAGTGAATGAGCAGTTCTTC. It translates to CASSIPSGRVNEQFF.

The CDR3 loop reads CASSYSGADNYGYTF. The CDR3 region has the DNA TGTGCCAGCAGTTACTCGGGGGCCGATAACTATGGCTACACCTTC. V usage is TRBV6-5 and J usage is TRBJ1-2; D possibly corresponds to TRBD1 (6 bases). Trimming removed 0 bases from V and 1 base from J, with 9 bases in between. The CDR3 extends over 15 amino acids. Germline lookup yields CDR1 MNHEY and CDR2 SVGAGI.

V gene TRBV7-3 combines with J gene TRBJ2-1, with 10 bases matching TRBD2. Germline V gene lookup returns CDR1 SGHTA and CDR2 FQGTGA. The J segment lost 10 bases and the V segment lost 3 bases, leaving 12 bases of the junction unmatched. CDR3 length equals 16 residues. CDR3 in amino acids: CASSLEAGGHRGEQFF. CDR3 DNA: TGTGCCAGCAGCTTGGAAGCGGGAGGGCATCGGGGGGAGCAGTTCTTC.